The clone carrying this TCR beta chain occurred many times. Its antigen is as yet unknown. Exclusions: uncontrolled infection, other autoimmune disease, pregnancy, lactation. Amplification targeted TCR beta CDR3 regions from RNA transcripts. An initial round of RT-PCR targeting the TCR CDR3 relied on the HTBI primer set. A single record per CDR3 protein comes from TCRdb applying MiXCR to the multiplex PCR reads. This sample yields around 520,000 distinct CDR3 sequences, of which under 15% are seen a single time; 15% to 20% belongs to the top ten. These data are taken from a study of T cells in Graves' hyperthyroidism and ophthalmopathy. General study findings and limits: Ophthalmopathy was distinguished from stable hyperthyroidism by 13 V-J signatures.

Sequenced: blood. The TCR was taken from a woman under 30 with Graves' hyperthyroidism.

Here the CDR3 reads CAWSPGLAGGDEQFF. CDR3 coding DNA: TGTGCCTGGAGTCCGGGACTAGCGGGAGGGGATGAGCAGTTCTTC. The genes are TRBV30 and TRBJ2-1, with 16 positions matching TRBD2. CDR3 length: 15 residues. V lost 2 bases, J lost 8 bases, and 3 bases stayed unmatched. Germline CDR1 reads GTSNPN; CDR2 reads SVGIG (reference sequence).